One and the same sample provided the 31 T cell receptor beta chains below, sequenced in a study of T cell changes during pregnancy in multiple sclerosis. The table came from immunoSEQ multiplex PCR; TCRdb's copy has only in-frame clones and leaves some out. This sample has 40,000 to 55,000 clones, with roughly 90% found just once. The sample was peripheral blood, taken in the first trimester of pregnancy. The receptors originated from a female donor in good health, enrolled as a control in a pregnancy study.

The genes are TRBV28 and TRBJ1-6; possibly TRBD1 for D (5 bases). V dropped 6 bases and J dropped 7 bases, with 19 bases sitting between them. The CDR3 contains 16 residues. Germline values: CDR1 MDHEN, CDR2 SYDVKM. The CDR3 bases are TGTGCCAGCAGCCCAATATTAGGGGTCAGGAATTCACCCCTCCACTTT. Protein product: CASSPILGVRNSPLHF.

The rearrangement uses TRBV4-3 and TRBJ2-7, with D perhaps TRBD1 (6 bases). This CDR3 is built from 13 residues. V lost 4 bases to trimming and J lost 7 bases, with 14 bases between them. Germline CDR1 is LGHNA and CDR2 is YSLEER. The DNA for the CDR3 is TGCGCCAGCAGCCCCAGGGGAATGGGGGAGCAGTACTTC. Protein: CASSPRGMGEQYF.

The chain employs TRBV29-1 and TRBJ1-1, with 10 nucleotides matching TRBD1. Unmatched junction bases numbered 7, after V lost 7 bases and J lost 5 bases. This CDR3 is 13 amino acids long. Germline CDR1 is SQVTM and CDR2 is ANQGSEA. The CDR3, as DNA: TGCAGCGCCTCGGGACAGGGGATGACTGAAGCTTTCTTT. Its protein product is CSASGQGMTEAFF. Looking up the rest from reference TRBV29-1 and TRBJ1-1 gives the full variable domain: SAVISQKPSRDICQRGTSLTIQCQVDSQVTMMFWYRQQPGQSLTLIATANQGSEATYESGFVIDKFPISRPNLTFSTLTVSNMSPEDSSIYLCSASGQGMTEAFFGQGTRLTVV.

The chain recombines TRBV4-2 with TRBJ1-2, with TRBD1 as a possible D gene (5 bases). The CDR3 totals 17 residues. With 5 bases removed from V and 0 bases from J, the gap between germline ends came to 19 bases. The germline gives CDR1 LGHNA, CDR2 YNFKEQ. The CDR3 sequence is CASSYPLAGQSNYGYTF. The CDR3 nucleotides read TGTGCCAGCAGCTACCCGTTGGCAGGGCAATCTAACTATGGCTACACCTTC.

The rearrangement links TRBV9 to TRBJ2-3; 8 nucleotides line up with TRBD2. The CDR3 runs to 15 residues. The germline gives CDR1 SGDLS, CDR2 YYNGEE. The ends lost 0 bases at V and 2 bases at J; junction bases unmatched: 2. CDR3 DNA: TGTGCCAGCAGCGTAGCTAGCGGGTACACAGATACGCAGTATTTT. As protein: CASSVASGYTDTQYF.

V gene TRBV28 combines with J gene TRBJ1-2, with D unresolved. V was pared by 2 bases and J by 0 bases, with 7 bases between. The V gene's germline CDR1 is MDHEN and CDR2 SYDVKM. This CDR3 comprises 14 residues. The CDR3 here is CASSLTTPNYGYTF. CDR3 DNA sequence: TGTGCCAGCAGTTTAACTACTCCTAACTATGGCTACACCTTC.

The chain combines TRBV19 with TRBJ2-5; weak D call: TRBD2 (6 bases). The V end lost 4 bases, the J end lost 1 base, and 13 bases lay between the germline ends. This CDR3 has 15 amino acids. Germline V gene data show CDR1 as LNHDA and CDR2 as SQIVND (reference sequence). The CDR3 DNA is TGTGCCAGTAGTACGGGACTTACCTCCCAAGAGACCCAGTACTTC. It encodes CASSTGLTSQETQYF.

The chain has TRBV2 and TRBJ1-6; 7 bases fit TRBD1. With 6 bases clipped from V and 5 bases from J, the junction kept 4 bases outside the gene matches. The CDR3 is 14 residues long. The germline gives CDR1 SNHLY, CDR2 FYNNEI. The CDR3 spells CASREDRHNSPLHF. The CDR3 DNA reads as TGTGCCAGCAGGGAGGACAGGCATAATTCACCCCTCCACTTT.

This chain joins TRBV2 and TRBJ2-7; 11 nucleotides align to TRBD2. CDR1 and CDR2 from the germline V gene are SNHLY and FYNNEI. V shed 6 bases, J shed 5 bases, and the junction held 6 bases outside the gene matches. This CDR3 is 14 amino acids long. CDR3 nucleotides: TGTGCCAGCAGGGTTACTAGCGGGAGCGACGAGCAGTACTTC. Translation: CASRVTSGSDEQYF.

CDR3 DNA: TGTGCCAGCAGCATTCAGGGAAATAATGAAAAACTGTTTTTT. It encodes CASSIQGNNEKLFF. This chain connects TRBV5-4 to TRBJ1-4, with TRBD1 as a possible D gene (5 bases). The ends were cut back, 4 bases at V and 4 bases at J, with 11 bases in the middle. From germline, CDR1 is SGHNT and CDR2 YYREEE (reference sequence). The CDR3 consists of 14 residues. Based on the CDR3 plus reference TRBV5-4 and TRBJ1-4, the full variable domain is ETGVTQSPTHLIKTRGQQVTLRCSSQSGHNTVSWYQQALGQGPQFIFQYYREEENGRGNFPPRFSGLQFPNYSSELNVNALELDDSALYLCASSIQGNNEKLFFGSGTQLSVL.

The chain combines TRBV28 with TRBJ1-5, with 9 bases lining up with TRBD1. The CDR3 is 16 residues long. Germline CDR1 MDHEN, CDR2 SYDVKM. The J segment lost 9 bases and the V segment lost 5 bases, leaving 14 bases of the junction unmatched. The CDR3 coding sequence is TGTGCCAGCAGTCCCATGGGGGGGACAGGGAGTCGGCCCCAGCATTTT. As protein: CASSPMGGTGSRPQHF. The variable domain in full, with the rest retrieved from reference TRBV28 and TRBJ1-5, is DVKVTQSSRYLVKRTGEKVFLECVQDMDHENMFWYRQDPGLGLRLIYFSYDVKMKEKGDIPEGYSVSREKKERFSLILESASTNQTSMYLCASSPMGGTGSRPQHFGDGTRLSIL.

This chain links TRBV7-2 with TRBJ2-2; D is unclear. The CDR3 contains 14 residues. The germline CDR1 and CDR2 sequences are SGHTA and FQGNSA. V lost 5 bases to trimming and J lost 1 base, with 8 bases between them. The CDR3 DNA reads as TGTGCCAGCAGCCCTGGCCAGAACACCGGGGAGCTGTTTTTT. Its translation: CASSPGQNTGELFF.

This sequence joins TRBV28 and TRBJ1-1; TRBD1 matches 7 bases. V trimming: 6 bases; J trimming: 2 bases; junction bases outside the gene matches: 9. The CDR3 has 15 residues. CDR1 is MDHEN, CDR2 SYDVKM, per germline. This CDR3 is CASRWPDRDNTEAFF. Written as DNA, the CDR3 is TGTGCCAGCAGGTGGCCCGACAGGGATAACACTGAAGCTTTCTTT.

The chain has TRBV7-9 and TRBJ2-3; D gene ambiguous. The V end was cut by 4 bases, the J end by 2 bases, with 10 bases between. CDR1 is SEHNR, CDR2 FQNEAQ, per germline (reference sequence). There are 14 residues in the CDR3. This CDR3 is CASSSAMVTDTQYF. As DNA, the CDR3 is TGTGCCAGCAGCTCCGCGATGGTCACAGATACGCAGTATTTT.

J is TRBJ2-4 and V is TRBV7-8; 9 positions agree with TRBD1. Germline V gene data show CDR1 as SGHVS and CDR2 as FQNEAQ. Trimming removed 5 bases from V and 0 bases from J; junction bases left unmatched: 8. The CDR3 runs 17 residues. The CDR3 sequence is CASSPSTGGIAKNIQYF. The CDR3 DNA follows: TGTGCCAGCAGCCCCTCGACAGGGGGGATAGCCAAAAACATTCAGTACTTC.

This chain's CDR3 is CASSSPQLDYEQYF. The CDR3 DNA reads as TGTGCCAGCAGTTCCCCGCAACTCGACTACGAGCAGTACTTC. The chain has TRBV27 and TRBJ2-7; no clear D. CDR1 is MNHEY and CDR2 is SMNVEV in the germline V gene (reference sequence). The CDR3 covers 14 residues. Trimming left V 4 bases short and J 3 bases short, with 13 bases between.

This rearrangement joins TRBV6-1 to TRBJ1-2; D is perhaps TRBD1 (6 bases). The V end was cut by 1 base, the J end by 7 bases, with 7 bases between. CDR1 and CDR2 (germline): MNHNS, SASEGT. This CDR3 is built from 12 residues. CDR3 sequence: CASSEGGPGYTF. The CDR3 nucleotides are TGTGCCAGCAGTGAAGGGGGGCCTGGCTACACCTTC.

V usage is TRBV30 and J usage is TRBJ1-2, with D perhaps matching TRBD1 (6 bases). CDR1 is GTSNPN, CDR2 SVGIG, per germline (reference sequence). The V gene lost 2 bases and the J gene lost 6 bases, with 13 bases spanning the gap. The CDR3 runs 13 residues. Written as DNA, the CDR3 is TGTGCCTGGAGTTCCTCGGGGGGCGATGGCTACACCTTC. Protein product: CAWSSSGGDGYTF. Looking up the rest from reference TRBV30 and TRBJ1-2 gives the full variable domain: SQTIHQWPATLVQPVGSPLSLECTVEGTSNPNLYWYRQAAGRGLQLLFYSVGIGQISSEVPQNLSASRPQDRQFILSSKKLLLSDSGFYLCAWSSSGGDGYTFGSGTRLTVV.

The chain is built from TRBV5-5 and TRBJ1-5; 7 nucleotides line up with TRBD1. The CDR3 runs 15 residues. CDR1 is SGHKS, CDR2 YYEKEE, per germline (reference sequence). With 4 bases clipped from V and 7 bases from J, the junction kept 11 bases outside the gene matches. CDR3 coding DNA: TGTGCCAGCAGCCTCCAGACAGGGCCTAACCAGCCCCAGCATTTT. This codes for CASSLQTGPNQPQHF.

This chain links TRBV9 with TRBJ2-1, with D perhaps TRBD2 (5 bases). Germline V gives CDR1 SGDLS, CDR2 YYNGEE. Trimming removed 4 bases from V and 4 bases from J, with 18 bases in between. CDR3 length equals 16 residues. The CDR3 DNA is TGTGCCAGCAGCCCCCGGGGAGCGGATTCGTACAATGAGCAGTTCTTC. Translating gives CASSPRGADSYNEQFF. The complete variable domain, with remaining parts taken from reference TRBV9 and TRBJ2-1, reads DSGVTQTPKHLITATGQRVTLRCSPRSGDLSVYWYQQSLDQGLQFLIQYYNGEERAKGNILERFSAQQFPDLHSELNLSSLELGDSALYFCASSPRGADSYNEQFFGPGTRLTVL.

J is TRBJ1-1 and V is TRBV4-1, with 7 bases that match TRBD1. CDR1 MGHRA and CDR2 YSYEKL come from the germline V gene. The CDR3 contains 16 residues. The V and J ends lost 1 base and 4 bases, in that order; junction bases with no gene match: 9. The CDR3 reads CASSQAPTGRGTEAFF. The CDR3 DNA reads TGCGCCAGCAGCCAAGCCCCGACAGGGAGAGGCACTGAAGCTTTCTTT.

The chain employs TRBV6-4 and TRBJ2-1; TRBD1 aligns across 9 bases. The CDR3 consists of 15 residues. The J segment lost 3 bases and the V segment lost 6 bases, leaving 6 bases of the junction unmatched. Germline V lookup: CDR1 MRHNA, CDR2 SNTAGT. The CDR3, as DNA: TGTGCCAGCAGCCCCCGACAGGGGGGCTACAATGAGCAGTTCTTC. This encodes CASSPRQGGYNEQFF.

The chain recombines TRBV29-1 with TRBJ2-5; D is unclear. The J call may be incorrect, as the DNA end agrees better with TRBJ2-7. This CDR3 comprises 10 residues. Germline CDR1 reads SQVTM; CDR2 reads ANQGSEA. CDR3 residues: CSVEEGEQYF. The CDR3 DNA reads TGCAGCGTTGAAGAGGGCGAGCAGTACTTC.

The chain couples TRBV6-6 to TRBJ1-2, with D possibly being TRBD1 (5 bases). This CDR3 comprises 13 residues. With 8 bases removed from V and 4 bases from J, the gap between germline ends came to 14 bases. Germline CDR1 and CDR2: MNHNY and SVGAGI (reference sequence). The CDR3 sequence: CASVDTGVYGYTF. The CDR3 nucleotides are TGTGCCAGCGTGGACACGGGGGTCTATGGCTACACCTTC.

V and J are TRBV7-2 and TRBJ2-3; 8 bases align to TRBD2. The CDR3 runs 17 residues. J lost 4 bases, V lost 5 bases, and 14 bases had no gene match. Germline-derived CDR1 and CDR2 are SGHTA and FQGNSA. In DNA, the CDR3 is TGTGCCAGCAGCCCCTCACCGGTCGGGAGGGCCGCAGATACGCAGTATTTT. It codes for CASSPSPVGRAADTQYF.

The V gene is TRBV6-1, the J gene TRBJ2-1, with 8 positions matching TRBD2. This CDR3 has 14 amino acids. J lost 6 bases, V lost 6 bases, and 7 bases had no gene match. Per the germline V gene, CDR1 is MNHNS and CDR2 is SASEGT. CDR3 loop: CASSGSGVVNEQFF. CDR3 sequence (DNA): TGTGCCAGCAGCGGTAGCGGGGTGGTCAATGAGCAGTTCTTC.

This chain joins TRBV6-5 and TRBJ2-7; 7 bases are shared with TRBD1. Germline lookup yields CDR1 MNHEY and CDR2 SVGAGI. The CDR3 length is 13 residues. J lost 3 bases, V lost 5 bases, and 4 bases had no gene match. Written as DNA, the CDR3 is TGTGCCAGCAGTGCTTACAGGGGCTACGAGCAGTACTTC. This translates into CASSAYRGYEQYF.

The chain has TRBV5-8 and TRBJ1-4; the match to TRBD1 covers 7 bases. J lost 7 bases, V lost 2 bases, and 8 bases had no gene match. The CDR3 is made up of 15 amino acids. Germline loops: CDR1 SGHTS, CDR2 YDEGEE. Here the CDR3 DNA reads TGTGCCAGCAGCTTTCCGACAGGGTCCACTGAAAAACTGTTTTTT. Protein sequence: CASSFPTGSTEKLFF.

This sequence joins TRBV6-4 and TRBJ2-3; 8 bases fit TRBD2. The V and J ends lost 2 bases and 4 bases, in that order; junction bases with no gene match: 11. Germline V CDR1 and CDR2: MRHNA, SNTAGT. The CDR3 totals 17 residues. In nucleotides, the CDR3 is TGTGCCAGCAGTGACGTGCCGGGAGGGAGTAAGGCAGATACGCAGTATTTT. It encodes CASSDVPGGSKADTQYF.

V usage is TRBV18 and J usage is TRBJ1-5, with D tentatively TRBD1 (6 bases). The V and J ends lost 3 bases and 1 base respectively, with 16 bases between them. The CDR3 is 17 amino acids. The V gene's germline CDR1 is KGHSH and CDR2 LQKENI. CDR3 nucleotide sequence: TGTGCCAGCTCACCGGACGACAGGAGTAGAAGCAATCAGCCCCAGCATTTT. Translated, it gives CASSPDDRSRSNQPQHF.

CDR3 sequence: CASSEIVAGVWQYF. For the CDR3, the DNA is TGTGCCAGCAGTGAAATTGTGGCGGGAGTGTGGCAGTACTTC. The chain uses TRBV2 and TRBJ2-7, with 7 bases aligning to TRBD2. Unmatched junction bases numbered 10, after V lost 2 bases and J lost 9 bases. This CDR3 is 14 amino acids long. Germline lookup yields CDR1 SNHLY and CDR2 FYNNEI.